This is a list of T cell receptor beta chains from one sample in a study of blood T cell repertoires in COVID-19. Assay: immunoSEQ multiplex PCR; the TCRdb copy retains only in-frame clones and omits some. The sample shows 150,000 to 200,000 clones, about 88% of them seen only once. Material: peripheral blood. These receptor sequences come from a woman older than 75 in a cohort sampled during active or convalescent COVID-19. Both conserved end residues are part of each CDR3.

v_gene	j_gene	CDR3aa
TRBV3-1/TRBV3-2	TRBJ2-5	CASSTPGTQETQYF
TRBV18	TRBJ1-6	CASSPQGSIPEPLHF
TRBV9	TRBJ2-2	CASSPPGSVAGELFF
TRBV4-3	TRBJ2-3	CASSQSTGSGGSQYF
TRBV3-1/TRBV3-2	TRBJ2-3	CASSPRADTQYF
TRBV4-2	TRBJ2-4	CASSQDGGRRVAKNIQYF
TRBV5-1	TRBJ1-4	CASSQGQGASGEKLFF
TRBV7-9	TRBJ2-5	CASSPWTVQETQYF
TRBV7-2	TRBJ1-2	CASSLSPTGTGFGYTF
TRBV7-8	TRBJ1-5	CASSAQLVRGQPQHF
TRBV6-6	TRBJ1-3	CASSYGAPGNTIYF
TRBV2	TRBJ2-1	CASSGRGAYNEQFF
TRBV20-1	TRBJ1-1	CSAPEWTEAFF
TRBV7-2	TRBJ2-7	CASSLGAIGYEQYF
TRBV19	TRBJ2-5	CASSILAGGPETQYF
TRBV29-1	TRBJ1-5	CSVTGGGNQPQHF
TRBV4-2	TRBJ1-1	CASAATGESWENTEAFF
TRBV28	TRBJ1-5	CASTSGEPVNQPQHF
TRBV30	TRBJ1-2	CAWRPVWGQGYTF
TRBV10-3	TRBJ1-1	CAINTGSGNTEAFF
TRBV19	TRBJ1-5	CASGVKLQGFQPQHF
TRBV1	TRBJ1-1	CTSSQSGVCVTEAFF
TRBV5-4	TRBJ1-1	CASSLYRGWMNTEAFF
TRBV27	TRBJ2-1	CASAGTSAYNEQFF
TRBV9	TRBJ2-1	CASSPSGGTYNEQFF
TRBV3-1/TRBV3-2	TRBJ2-7	CASSQSSGVVEQYF
TRBV4-3	TRBJ1-5	CASSRDRGQQPQHF